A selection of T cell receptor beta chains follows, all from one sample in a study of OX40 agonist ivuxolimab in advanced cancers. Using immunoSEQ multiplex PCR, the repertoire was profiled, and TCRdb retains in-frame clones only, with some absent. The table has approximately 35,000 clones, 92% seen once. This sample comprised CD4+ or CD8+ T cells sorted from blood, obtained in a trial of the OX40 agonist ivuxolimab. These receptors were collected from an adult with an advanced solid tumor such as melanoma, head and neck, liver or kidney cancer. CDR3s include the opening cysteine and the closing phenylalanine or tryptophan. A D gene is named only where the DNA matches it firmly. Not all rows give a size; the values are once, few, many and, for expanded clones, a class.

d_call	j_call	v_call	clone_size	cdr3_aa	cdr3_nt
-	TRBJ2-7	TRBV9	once	CASSVGGGDRTYEQYF	TGTGCCAGCAGCGTAGGAGGGGGGGACAGGACCTACGAGCAGTACTTC
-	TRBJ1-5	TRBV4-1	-	CASSPDSSNQPQHF	TGCGCCAGCAGCCCTGACAGTAGCAATCAGCCCCAGCATTTT
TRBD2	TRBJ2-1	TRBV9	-	CASSPPTSGTYNEQFF	TGTGCCAGCAGCCCCCCGACTAGCGGGACCTACAATGAGCAGTTCTTC
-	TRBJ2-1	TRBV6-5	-	CASSYDSYNEQFF	TGTGCCAGCAGTTACGACAGCTACAATGAGCAGTTCTTC
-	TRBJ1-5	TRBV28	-	CASSPQGSNQPQHF	TGTGCCAGCAGTCCGCAGGGGAGCAATCAGCCCCAGCATTTT
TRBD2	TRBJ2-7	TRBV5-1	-	CASSVTGLAGDEQYF	TGCGCCAGCAGCGTGACGGGACTAGCGGGAGACGAGCAGTACTTC
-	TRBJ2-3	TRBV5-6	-	CASSLGRGGTDTQYF	TGTGCCAGCAGCTTGGGACGGGGCGGCACAGATACGCAGTATTTT
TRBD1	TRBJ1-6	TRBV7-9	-	CASSGTGVVNSPLHF	TGTGCCAGCAGCGGGACAGGGGTAGTCAATTCACCCCTCCACTTT
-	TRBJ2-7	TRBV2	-	CASSSAKAITYEQYF	TGTGCCAGCTCCTCCGCAAAGGCGATCACCTACGAGCAGTACTTC
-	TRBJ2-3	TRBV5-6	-	CASSSGSGSLSTDTQYF	TGTGCCAGCAGCTCAGGTTCAGGGTCTCTTAGCACAGATACGCAGTATTTT
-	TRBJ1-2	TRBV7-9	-	CASSDVSGAPYGYTF	TGTGCCAGCAGCGATGTCTCAGGGGCGCCATATGGCTACACCTTC
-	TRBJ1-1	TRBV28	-	CASSLYLKNTEAFF	TGTGCCAGCAGTTTATACCTAAAGAACACTGAAGCTTTCTTT
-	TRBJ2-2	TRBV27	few	CASSEGRIGELFF	TGTGCCAGCAGTGAGGGGAGGATCGGGGAGCTGTTTTTT
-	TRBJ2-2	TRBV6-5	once	CASSYGRELFF	TGTGCCAGCAGTTATGGGAGGGAGCTGTTTTTT
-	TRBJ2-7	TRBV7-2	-	CASSLEFSEQYF	TGTGCCAGCAGCTTAGAGTTTTCCGAGCAGTACTTC
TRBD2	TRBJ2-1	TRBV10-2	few	CASSGTSQNEQFF	TGCGCCAGCAGTGGGACTAGCCAAAATGAGCAGTTCTTC
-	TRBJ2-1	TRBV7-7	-	CASSITRNNEQFF	TGTGCCAGCAGCATTACTAGGAACAATGAGCAGTTCTTC
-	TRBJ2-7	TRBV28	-	CASSHRAVYEQYF	TGTGCCAGCAGTCATAGGGCGGTCTACGAGCAGTACTTC
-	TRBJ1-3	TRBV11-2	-	CASSLGNTIYF	TGTGCCAGCAGCTTAGGAAACACCATATATTTT
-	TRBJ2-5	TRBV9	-	CASSVESPGQGGETQYF	TGTGCCAGCAGCGTAGAGAGCCCGGGACAAGGCGGGGAGACCCAGTACTTC
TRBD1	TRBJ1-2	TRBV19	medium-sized	CASSLGDSHRTYGYTF	TGTGCCAGTAGTTTGGGGGACAGCCACAGAACTTATGGCTACACCTTC
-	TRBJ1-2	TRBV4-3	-	CASSQRGGSYGYTF	TGCGCCAGCAGCCAGCGCGGTGGGAGCTATGGCTACACCTTC
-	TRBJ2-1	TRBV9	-	CASSVARFPYNEQFF	TGTGCCAGCAGCGTAGCTAGGTTCCCCTACAATGAGCAGTTCTTC
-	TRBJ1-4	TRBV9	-	CASSDTGGLDEKLFF	TGTGCCAGCAGCGACACCGGGGGGCTAGATGAAAAACTGTTTTTT
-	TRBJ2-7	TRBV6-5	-	CASSYSRVNYEQYF	TGTGCCAGCAGTTACTCCAGGGTAAACTACGAGCAGTACTTC
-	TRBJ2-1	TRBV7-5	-	CARSPGGYNEQFF	TGTGCCAGAAGCCCGGGCGGATACAATGAGCAGTTCTTC
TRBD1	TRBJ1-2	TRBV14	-	CASSLAGTVYGYTF	TGTGCCAGCAGCCTAGCCGGGACAGTCTATGGCTACACCTTC
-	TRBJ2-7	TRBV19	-	CASSTSGDWDYEQYF	TGTGCCAGTAGTACCTCCGGAGACTGGGACTACGAGCAGTACTTC
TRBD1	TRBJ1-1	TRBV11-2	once	CASSPQGTAEAFF	TGTGCCAGCAGCCCCCAAGGGACAGCAGAAGCTTTCTTT
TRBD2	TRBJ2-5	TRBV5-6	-	CASSLAPGGPGETQYF	TGTGCCAGCAGCTTGGCCCCGGGAGGGCCTGGTGAGACCCAGTACTTC
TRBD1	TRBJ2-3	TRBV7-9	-	CASSGPGQGLADTQYF	TGTGCCAGCAGCGGGCCGGGACAGGGGTTGGCAGATACGCAGTATTTT
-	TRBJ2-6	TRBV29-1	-	CSVNSWGPGANVLTF	TGCAGCGTTAACAGTTGGGGACCTGGGGCCAACGTCCTGACTTTC
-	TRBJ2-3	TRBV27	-	CASSPPGVPHTDTQYF	TGTGCCAGCAGCCCTCCAGGGGTCCCCCACACAGATACGCAGTATTTT
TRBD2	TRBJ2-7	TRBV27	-	CASSLSGSGEQYF	TGTGCCAGCAGTTTAAGCGGGAGTGGTGAGCAGTACTTC
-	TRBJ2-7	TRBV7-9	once	CASSYLAEGYEQYF	TGTGCCAGCAGCTACTTAGCGGAAGGCTACGAGCAGTACTTC
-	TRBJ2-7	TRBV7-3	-	CASSPNPYEQYF	TGTGCCAGCAGCCCAAATCCCTACGAGCAGTACTTC
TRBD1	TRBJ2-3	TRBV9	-	CASSGLGRDRISSTDTQYF	TGTGCCAGCAGCGGACTTGGACGGGACAGGATTTCTAGCACAGATACGCAGTATTTT
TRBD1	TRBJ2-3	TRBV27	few	CASTLTGDEGTQYF	TGTGCCAGCACCCTGACAGGGGACGAAGGTACGCAGTATTTT
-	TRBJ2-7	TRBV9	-	CASSGPAGAYEQYF	TGTGCCAGCAGCGGCCCGGCAGGGGCCTACGAGCAGTACTTC
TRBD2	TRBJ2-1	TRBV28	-	CASSLSLAGGGSYNEQFF	TGTGCCAGCAGTTTATCCCTAGCGGGGGGGGGTTCCTACAATGAGCAGTTCTTC
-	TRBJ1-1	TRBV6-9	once	CASKRLNTEAFF	TGTGCCAGCAAGAGGCTGAACACTGAAGCTTTCTTT
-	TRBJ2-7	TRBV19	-	CASRVTGTYEQYF	TGTGCCAGTAGGGTGACAGGAACCTACGAGCAGTACTTC
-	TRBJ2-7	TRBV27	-	CASSSLAAYEQYF	TGTGCCAGCAGTTCGCTTGCCGCCTACGAGCAGTACTTC
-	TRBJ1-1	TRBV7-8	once	CASSSPTEAFF	TGTGCCAGCAGCTCCCCCACTGAAGCTTTCTTT
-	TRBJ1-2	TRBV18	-	CASSPPLVSGLGGYTF	TGTGCCAGCTCACCACCGTTAGTATCTGGACTAGGTGGCTACACCTTC
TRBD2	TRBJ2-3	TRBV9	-	CASSVSSGGGTDTQYF	TGTGCCAGCAGCGTATCTAGCGGGGGGGGCACAGATACGCAGTATTTT
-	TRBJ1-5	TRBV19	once	CASSTWRNQPQHF	TGTGCCAGTAGTACGTGGAGAAATCAGCCCCAGCATTTT
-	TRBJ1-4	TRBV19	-	CASSIDGKEKLFF	TGTGCCAGTAGTATAGATGGCAAGGAAAAACTGTTTTTT